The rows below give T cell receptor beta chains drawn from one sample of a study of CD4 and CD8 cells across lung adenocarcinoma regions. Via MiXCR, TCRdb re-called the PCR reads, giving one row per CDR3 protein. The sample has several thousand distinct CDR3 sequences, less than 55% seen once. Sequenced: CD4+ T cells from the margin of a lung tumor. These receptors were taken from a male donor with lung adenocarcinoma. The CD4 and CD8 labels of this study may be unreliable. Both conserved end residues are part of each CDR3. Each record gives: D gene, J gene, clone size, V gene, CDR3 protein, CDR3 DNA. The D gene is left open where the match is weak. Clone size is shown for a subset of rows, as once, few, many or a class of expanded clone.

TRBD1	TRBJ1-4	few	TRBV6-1	CASRAGGGEKLFF	TGTGCCAGCAGGGCAGGGGGGGGGGAAAAACTGTTTTTT
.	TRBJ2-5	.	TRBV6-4	CASSTMAGDQETQYF	TGTGCCAGCAGTACCATGGCAGGGGATCAAGAGACCCAGTACTTC
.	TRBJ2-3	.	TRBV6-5	CASSSGDTETQFF	TGTGCCAGCAGTTCCGGTGACACAGAGACGCAGTTTTTT
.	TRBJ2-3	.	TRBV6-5	CASIYEPGTKNTQYF	TGTGCCAGCATTTACGAGCCAGGGACCAAAAATACGCAGTATTTC
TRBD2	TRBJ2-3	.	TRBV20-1	CSAYPSGITDTQYF	TGCAGTGCTTACCCTAGCGGGATCACAGATACGCAGTATTTT
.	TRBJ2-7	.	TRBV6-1	CASGAGHTYEQYF	TGTGCCAGCGGAGCCGGACACACCTACGAGCAGTACTTC
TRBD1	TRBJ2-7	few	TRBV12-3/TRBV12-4	CASSSGTVSYEQYF	TGTGCCAGCAGTTCCGGGACAGTATCCTACGAGCAGTACTTC
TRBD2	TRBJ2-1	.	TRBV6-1	CASSAASGGLSSYNEQFF	TGTGCCAGCAGTGCGGCTAGCGGGGGTCTTAGCTCCTACAATGAGCAGTTCTTC
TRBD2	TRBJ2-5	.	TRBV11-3	CASSLLGAGAQETQYF	TGTGCCAGCAGCTTACTCGGAGCGGGAGCCCAAGAGACCCAGTACTTC
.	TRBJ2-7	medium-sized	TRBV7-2	CASSPSTGSHEQYF	TGTGCCAGCAGCCCCTCGACAGGTTCCCACGAGCAGTACTTC
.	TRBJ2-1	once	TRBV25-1	CASRSSSGEQFF	TGTGCCTCTAGGAGCTCCTCCGGTGAGCAGTTTTTT
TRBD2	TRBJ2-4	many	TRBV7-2	CASSLAGGLNIQYF	TGTGCCAGCAGCTTAGCGGGGGGGTTAAACATTCAGTACTTC
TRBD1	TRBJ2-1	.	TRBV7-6	CASTLGTGSGEQFF	TGTGCCAGCACCCTGGGGACAGGGTCGGGTGAGCAGTTCTTC
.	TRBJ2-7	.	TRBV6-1	CASSLSGYEQYF	TGTGCCAGCAGCTTAAGCGGCTACGAGCAGTACTTC
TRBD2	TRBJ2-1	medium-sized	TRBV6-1	CASSEARAGGLNRQFF	TGTGCCAGCAGTGAAGCGCGAGCGGGAGGGCTTAATAGGCAGTTCTTC
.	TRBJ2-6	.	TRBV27	CASSLRFTSGANVLTF	TGTGCCAGCAGCCTACGATTTACCTCTGGGGCCAACGTCCTGACTTTC
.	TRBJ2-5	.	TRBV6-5	CASSLRGGRGRDPDTQYF	TGTGCCAGCAGTCTACGGGGAGGCAGGGGCCGTGACCCAGATACCCAGTACTTC
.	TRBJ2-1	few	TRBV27	CASSSRRQDLPYNEQFF	TGTGCCAGCAGTTCCAGACGACAGGATCTTCCCTACAATGAGCAGTTCTTC
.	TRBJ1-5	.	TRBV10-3	CAISGNWSNQPQHF	TGTGCCATCAGCGGAAACTGGAGCAATCAGCCCCAGCATTTT
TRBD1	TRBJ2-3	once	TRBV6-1	CASSPKDRSTGAQYF	TGTGCCAGCAGTCCCAAGGACAGAAGCACAGGGGCGCAGTATTTT
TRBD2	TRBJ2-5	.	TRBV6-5	CASSYAGGVETQYF	TGTGCCAGCAGTTACGCGGGAGGGGTGGAGACCCAGTACTTC
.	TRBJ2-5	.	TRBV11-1	CASSLVGRQETQYF	TGTGCCAGCAGCTTAGTAGGCAGACAAGAGACCCAGTACTTC
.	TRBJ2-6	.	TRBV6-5	CASSYRVSGANVLTF	TGTGCCAGCAGTTACAGGGTCTCTGGGGCCAACGTCCTGACTTTC
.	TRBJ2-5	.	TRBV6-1	CASSELPGPETQYF	TGTGCCAGCAGCGAGCTCCCCGGCCCAGAGACGCAGTACTTC
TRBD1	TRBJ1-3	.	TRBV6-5	CASSYTMTGAGNTIYF	TGTGCCAGCAGTTACACGATGACAGGGGCGGGAAACACCATATATTTT
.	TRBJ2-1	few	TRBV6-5	CASSYGAGASNEQFF	TGTGCCAGCAGTTACGGGGCAGGGGCGAGCAATGAGCAGTTCTTC
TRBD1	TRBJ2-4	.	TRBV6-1	CASSTGGYSPLHF	TGTGCCAGCAGTACAGGGGGCTATTCACCCCTCCACTTC
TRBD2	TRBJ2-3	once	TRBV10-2	CASSESGLAGLEQYF	TGCGCCAGCAGTGAGTCTGGATTAGCGGGACTTGAGCAGTATTTT
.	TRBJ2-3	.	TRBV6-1	CAGSGLPSTDTQYF	TGTGCGGGCAGTGGGCTCCCCAGCACAGATACGCAGTATTTT
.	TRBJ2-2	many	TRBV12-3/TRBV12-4	CASSFNGNTGELFF	TGTGCCAGCAGTTTTAACGGGAACACCGGGGAGCTGTTTTTT
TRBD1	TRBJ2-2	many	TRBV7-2	CASSLQGLNFANTGELFF	TGTGCCAGCAGCCTACAGGGGCTTAATTTCGCGAACACCGGGGAGCTGTTTTTT
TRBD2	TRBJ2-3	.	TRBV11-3	CAGSGGTSQDTQYF	TGTGCGGGGAGCGGGGGCACTAGCCAAGATACGCAGTATTTC
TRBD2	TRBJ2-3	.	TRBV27	CASRSGGVGRATDTQYF	TGTGCCAGCAGATCGGGAGGAGTGGGCCGGGCCACAGATACGCAGTATTTC
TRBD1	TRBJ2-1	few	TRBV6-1	CASSAGTGDEQFF	TGTGCCAGCAGTGCCGGGACAGGGGATGAGCAGTTCTTC
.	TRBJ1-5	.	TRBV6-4	CASSSGENQPQHF	TGTGCCAGCTCGTCCGGGGAAAATCAGCCCCAGCATTTT
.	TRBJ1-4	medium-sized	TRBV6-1	CASRLNEKLFF	TGTGCCAGCAGGCTCAATGAAAAACTGTTTTTT
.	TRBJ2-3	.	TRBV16	CARGVQGGSAGEQYF	TGCGCCAGGGGCGTTCAGGGCGGGAGCGCGGGTGAGCAGTATTTT
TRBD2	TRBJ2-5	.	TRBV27	CASTPSGVQETQYF	TGTGCCAGCACTCCTAGCGGAGTCCAAGAGACCCAGTACTTC
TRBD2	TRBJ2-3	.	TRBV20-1	CSARVRGDTDTQYF	TGCAGTGCTAGGGTTCGGGGGGACACAGATACGCAGTATTTT
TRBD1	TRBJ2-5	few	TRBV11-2	CASRKTTTGRETQYF	TGTGCCAGCCGCAAAACTACGACAGGGCGGGAGACCCAGTACTTC
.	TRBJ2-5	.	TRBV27	CASSPLGGETQYF	TGTGCCAGCAGTCCACTAGGAGGGGAGACCCAGTACTTC
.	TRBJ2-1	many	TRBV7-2	CASSPSRQSYNEQFF	TGTGCCAGCAGCCCCTCCAGACAGTCCTACAATGAGCAGTTCTTC
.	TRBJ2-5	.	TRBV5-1	CASRIGQEQETQYF	TGCGCCAGCAGGATCGGACAAGAGCAAGAGACCCAGTACTTC
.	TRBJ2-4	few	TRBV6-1	CASSEQQPRSDKNTQYF	TGTGCCAGCAGTGAGCAGCAACCAAGGAGTGACAAAAACACCCAGTACTTC
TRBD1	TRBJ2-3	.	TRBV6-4	CASVSGKGGKDTQYF	TGTGCCAGCGTTTCGGGGAAAGGGGGCAAAGACACGCAGTACTTT
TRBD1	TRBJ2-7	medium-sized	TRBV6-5	CASKVLTGEYEQYF	TGTGCCAGCAAAGTACTGACAGGGGAATACGAGCAGTACTTC
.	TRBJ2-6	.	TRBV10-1	CASSVGGAGAYVQSF	TGCGCCAGCAGCGTAGGGGGCGCGGGGGCCTACGTGCAGTCTTTC
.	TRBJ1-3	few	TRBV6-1	CASSVTGYSGNTIYF	TGTGCCAGCAGTGTAACAGGGTACTCTGGAAACACCATATATTTT
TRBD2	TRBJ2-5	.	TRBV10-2	CASGGLAQETQYF	TGCGCCAGCGGGGGACTAGCCCAAGAGACCCAGTACTTC
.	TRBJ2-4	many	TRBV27	CASSLVYRVEAKNIQYF	TGTGCCAGCAGTTTAGTATACAGGGTCGAAGCCAAAAACATTCAGTACTTC
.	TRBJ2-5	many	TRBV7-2	CASSLVLQETQYF	TGTGCCAGCAGCTTAGTCCTGCAGGAGACCCAGTACTTC
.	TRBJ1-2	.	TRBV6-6	CASKVGSGDGYTF	TGTGCCAGCAAAGTCGGGTCAGGGGATGGCTACACCTTC
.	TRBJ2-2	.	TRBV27	CASRMGGNTGEQFF	TGTGCCAGCAGAATGGGTGGGAACACCGGGGAGCAGTTTTTT
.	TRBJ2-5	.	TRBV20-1	CSAREPQVGTQYF	TGCAGTGCTAGAGAACCACAGGTGGGGACCCAGTACTTC
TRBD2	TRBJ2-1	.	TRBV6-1	CASRLSGSYNEQFF	TGTGCCAGCAGGCTTAGCGGGAGCTACAATGAGCAGTTCTTC
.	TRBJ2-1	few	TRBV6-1	CASSPRRGQNEQFF	TGTGCCAGCAGTCCCAGGAGGGGTCAAAATGAGCAGTTCTTC
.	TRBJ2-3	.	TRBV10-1	CAGRDPDTQYF	TGCGCCGGCAGGGACCCAGATACGCAGTATTTT
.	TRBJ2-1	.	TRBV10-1	CASRDGNEQFF	TGCGCCAGCAGGGACGGCAATGAGCAGTTCTTC
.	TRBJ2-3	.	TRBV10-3	CAISEGEGGGGTDTQYF	TGTGCCATCAGTGAGGGTGAGGGGGGGGGTGGCACAGATACCCAGTATTTC